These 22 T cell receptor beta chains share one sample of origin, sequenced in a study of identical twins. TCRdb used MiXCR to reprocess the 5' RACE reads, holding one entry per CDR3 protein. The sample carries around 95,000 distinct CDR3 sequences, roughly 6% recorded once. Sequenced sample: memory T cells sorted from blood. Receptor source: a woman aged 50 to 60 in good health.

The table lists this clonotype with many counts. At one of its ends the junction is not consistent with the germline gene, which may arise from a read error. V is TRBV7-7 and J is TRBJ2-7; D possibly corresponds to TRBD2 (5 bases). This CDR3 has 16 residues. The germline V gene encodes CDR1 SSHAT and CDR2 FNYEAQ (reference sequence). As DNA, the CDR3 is TGTGCTAGCAGCTCGACCCATAGCGAGCGTCCAGGAGAGCAGTACTTC. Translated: CASSSTHSERPGEQYF.

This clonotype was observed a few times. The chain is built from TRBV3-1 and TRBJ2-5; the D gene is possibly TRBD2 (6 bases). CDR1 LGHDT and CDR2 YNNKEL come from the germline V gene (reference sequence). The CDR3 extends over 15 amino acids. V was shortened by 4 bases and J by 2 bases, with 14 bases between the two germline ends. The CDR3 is CASSRTGTQQETQYF. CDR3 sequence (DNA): TGTGCCAGCAGCCGCACCGGGACTCAACAAGAGACCCAGTACTTC.

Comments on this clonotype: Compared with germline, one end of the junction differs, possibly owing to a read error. The CDR3 bases are TGTGCCAGCAGGTCCGTTCAGGGGGACTACGACCAGTCCTTC. Amino acid sequence: CASRSVQGDYDQSF. V and J are TRBV6-5 and TRBJ2-7; either TRBD1 or TRBD2 may fit D (7 bases each). The germline gives CDR1 MNHEY, CDR2 SVGAGI. CDR3 length equals 14 residues.

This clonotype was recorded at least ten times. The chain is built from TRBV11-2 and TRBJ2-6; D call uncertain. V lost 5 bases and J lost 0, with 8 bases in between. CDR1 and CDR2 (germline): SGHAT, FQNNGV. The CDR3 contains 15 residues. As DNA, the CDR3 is TGTGCCAGCAGCCTCCAGAGCTCTGGGGCCAACGTCCTGACTTTC. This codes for CASSLQSSGANVLTF.

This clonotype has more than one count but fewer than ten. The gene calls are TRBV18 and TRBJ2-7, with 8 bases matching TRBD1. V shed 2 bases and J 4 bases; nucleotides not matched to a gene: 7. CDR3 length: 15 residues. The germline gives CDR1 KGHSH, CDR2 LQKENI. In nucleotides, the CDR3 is TGTGCCAGCTCACCAACCGGGACAGGTGAATACGAGCAGTACTTC. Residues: CASSPTGTGEYEQYF.

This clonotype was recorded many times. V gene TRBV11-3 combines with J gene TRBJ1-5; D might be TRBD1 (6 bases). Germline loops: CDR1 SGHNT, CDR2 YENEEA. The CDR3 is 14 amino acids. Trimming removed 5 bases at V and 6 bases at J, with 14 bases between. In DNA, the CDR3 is TGTGCCAGCAGCCTATCAGGGGTTAGTCAGCCCCAGCATTTT. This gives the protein CASSLSGVSQPQHF.

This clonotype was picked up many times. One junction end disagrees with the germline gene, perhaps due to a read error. CDR3 in amino acids: CASSPMAEGTVF. For the CDR3, the DNA is TGTGCCAGCAGCCCAATGGCAGAAGGGACAGTGTTC. The rearrangement joins TRBV3-1 to TRBJ2-7; TRBD1 agrees at 7 bases. Germline CDR1 and CDR2: LGHDT and YNNKEL (reference sequence). The CDR3 is 12 residues long.

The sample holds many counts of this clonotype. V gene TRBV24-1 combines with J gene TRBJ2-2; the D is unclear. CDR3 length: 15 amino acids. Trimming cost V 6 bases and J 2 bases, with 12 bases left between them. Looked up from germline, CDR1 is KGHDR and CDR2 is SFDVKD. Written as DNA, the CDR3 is TGTGCCACCAGTTCCTCCAGGAAAAACACCGGGGAGCTGTTTTTT. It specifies CATSSSRKNTGELFF.

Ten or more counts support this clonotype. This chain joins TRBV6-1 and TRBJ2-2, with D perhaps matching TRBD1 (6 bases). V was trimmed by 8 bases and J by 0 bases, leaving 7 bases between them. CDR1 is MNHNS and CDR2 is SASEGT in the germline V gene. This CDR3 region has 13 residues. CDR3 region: CASDRSNTGELFF. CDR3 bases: TGTGCCAGCGACAGGTCGAACACCGGGGAGCTGTTTTTT.

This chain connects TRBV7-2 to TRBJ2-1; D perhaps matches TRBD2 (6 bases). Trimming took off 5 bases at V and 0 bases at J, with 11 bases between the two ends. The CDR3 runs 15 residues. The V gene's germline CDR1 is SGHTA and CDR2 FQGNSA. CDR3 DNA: TGTGCCAGCAGCAAGGACGGGAGCTCCTACAATGAGCAGTTCTTC. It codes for CASSKDGSSYNEQFF.

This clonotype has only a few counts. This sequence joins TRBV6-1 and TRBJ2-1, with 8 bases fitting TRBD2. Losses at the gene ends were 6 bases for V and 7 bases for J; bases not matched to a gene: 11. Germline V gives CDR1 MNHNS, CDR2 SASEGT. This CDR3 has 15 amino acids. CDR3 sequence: CASSAGGAGVNEQFF. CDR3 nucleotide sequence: TGTGCCAGCAGCGCCGGGGGAGCGGGGGTAAATGAGCAGTTCTTC.

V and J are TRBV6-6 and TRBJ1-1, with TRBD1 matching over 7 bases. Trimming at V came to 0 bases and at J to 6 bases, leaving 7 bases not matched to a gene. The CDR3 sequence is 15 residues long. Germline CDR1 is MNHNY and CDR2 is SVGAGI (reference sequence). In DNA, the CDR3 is TGTGCCAGCAGTTACTCGAAAGTTCAGGGGGCTGAAGCTTTCTTT. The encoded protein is CASSYSKVQGAEAFF.

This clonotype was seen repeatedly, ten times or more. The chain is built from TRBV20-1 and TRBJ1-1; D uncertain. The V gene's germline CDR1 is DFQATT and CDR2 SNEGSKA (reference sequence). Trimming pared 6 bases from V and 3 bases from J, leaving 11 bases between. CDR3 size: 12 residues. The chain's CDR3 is CSADPGDTEAFF. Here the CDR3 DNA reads TGCAGTGCCGATCCCGGGGACACTGAAGCTTTCTTT.

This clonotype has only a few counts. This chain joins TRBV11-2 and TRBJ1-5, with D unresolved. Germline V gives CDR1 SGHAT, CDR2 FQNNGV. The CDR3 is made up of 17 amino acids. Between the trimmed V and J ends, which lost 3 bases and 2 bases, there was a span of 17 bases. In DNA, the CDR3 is TGTGCCAGCAGCTTTGATCTCGTTTTCGGCTGCAATCAGCCCCAGCATTTT. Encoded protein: CASSFDLVFGCNQPQHF.

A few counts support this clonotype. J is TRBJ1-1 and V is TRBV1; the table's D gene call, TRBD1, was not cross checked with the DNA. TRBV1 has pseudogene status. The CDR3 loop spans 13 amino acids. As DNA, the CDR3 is TGCACCAGCAGCGGGGGGCTGGGCACTGAAGCTTTCTTT. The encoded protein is CTSSGGLGTEAFF.

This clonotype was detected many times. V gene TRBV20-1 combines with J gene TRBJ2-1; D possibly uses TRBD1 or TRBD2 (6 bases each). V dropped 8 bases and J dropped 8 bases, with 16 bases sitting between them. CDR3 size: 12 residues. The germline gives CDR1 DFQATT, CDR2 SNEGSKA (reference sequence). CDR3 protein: CSPYSGAHEQFF. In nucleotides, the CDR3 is TGCAGTCCCTACTCGGGGGCCCATGAGCAGTTCTTC.

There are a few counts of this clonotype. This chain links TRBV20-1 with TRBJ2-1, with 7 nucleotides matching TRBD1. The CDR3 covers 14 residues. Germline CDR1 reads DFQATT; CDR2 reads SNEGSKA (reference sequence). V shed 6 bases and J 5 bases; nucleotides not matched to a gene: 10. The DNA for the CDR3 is TGCAGTGCGCCCCGGGACAGAGGGGACAATGAGCAGTTCTTC. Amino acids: CSAPRDRGDNEQFF.

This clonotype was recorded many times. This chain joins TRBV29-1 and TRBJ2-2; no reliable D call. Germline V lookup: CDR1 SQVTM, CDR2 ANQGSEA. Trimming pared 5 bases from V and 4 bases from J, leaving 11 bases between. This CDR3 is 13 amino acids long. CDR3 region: CSVQVQPTGELFF. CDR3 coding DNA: TGCAGCGTTCAGGTACAACCCACCGGGGAGCTGTTTTTT.

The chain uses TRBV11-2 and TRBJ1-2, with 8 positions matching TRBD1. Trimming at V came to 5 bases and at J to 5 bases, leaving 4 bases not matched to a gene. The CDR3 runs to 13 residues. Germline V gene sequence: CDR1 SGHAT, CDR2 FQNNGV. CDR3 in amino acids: CASSARQGYGYTF. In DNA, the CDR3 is TGTGCCAGCAGCGCACGACAGGGGTATGGCTACACCTTC.

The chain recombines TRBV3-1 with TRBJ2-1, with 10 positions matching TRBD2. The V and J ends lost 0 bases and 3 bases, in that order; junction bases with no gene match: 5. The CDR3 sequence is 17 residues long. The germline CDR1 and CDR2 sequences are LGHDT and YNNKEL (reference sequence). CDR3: CASSQELAGGLYNEQFF. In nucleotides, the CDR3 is TGTGCCAGCAGCCAAGAGTTAGCGGGAGGCCTCTACAATGAGCAGTTCTTC.

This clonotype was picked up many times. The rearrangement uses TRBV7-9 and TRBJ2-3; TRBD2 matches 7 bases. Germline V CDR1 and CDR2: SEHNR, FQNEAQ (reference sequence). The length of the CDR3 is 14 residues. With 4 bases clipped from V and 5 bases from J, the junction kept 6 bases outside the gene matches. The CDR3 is CASSSTGGLDTQYF. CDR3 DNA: TGTGCCAGCAGCTCAACGGGGGGATTAGATACGCAGTATTTT.

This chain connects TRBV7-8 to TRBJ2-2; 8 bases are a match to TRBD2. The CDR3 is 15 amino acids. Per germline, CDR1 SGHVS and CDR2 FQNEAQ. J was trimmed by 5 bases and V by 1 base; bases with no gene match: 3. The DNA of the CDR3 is TGTGCCAGCAGCTTAGAGAGACTAGCGACCGGGGAGCTGTTTTTT. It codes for CASSLERLATGELFF.